This T cell receptor (beta chain) was recovered during a study of shared clonotypes between healthy human individuals. Notes on the study in general: The sharing of approximately 5.1% of naive CD4 clonotypes was seen across a few donors. Sequencing depth was predicted to influence how clonotypes are shared among donors.

V shed 5 bases and J 6 bases; nucleotides not matched to a gene: 12. The V gene's germline CDR1 is LGHNA and CDR2 YSLEER. The CDR3 consists of 15 residues. Concerning this clone: The target antigen is unknown.

Profiling relied on immunoSEQ multiplex PCR, and the TCRdb table lists in-frame clones only, not all of them. The repertoire holds about 2.4 million clones, with approximately 92% as singletons. The chain carries TRBV4-3 and TRBJ1-2; TRBD1 matches at 7 bases. Input material: naive CD4+ T cells sorted from blood. The subset here: CD45RA+ positively selected. This receptor was taken from a man between 18 and 35 years old in good health. The CDR3 DNA reads TGCGCCAGCAGCTTTACAGGGGTAGGGTTTAATGGCTACACCTTC. Its protein product is CASSFTGVGFNGYTF.